This T cell receptor beta chain was sequenced during a study of blood T cell repertoires in COVID-19. As for the study in general: Samples came from the United States, Italy and Spain, spanning acute and convalescent COVID-19. The cDNA or gDNA used as material had been derived from T cells, B-cell-depleted T cells, or PBMCs.

Methods used by the authors: Estimates of nucleated cell counts were drawn from the amplification of reference gene primers. The assay was immunoSEQ multiplex PCR, and TCRdb's table has in-frame clones only and misses some. The V and J calls and the clone size are those of that table, but D and trimming were determined from the DNA. The repertoire holds over 30,000 clones, with about 91% as singletons. Germline V lookup: CDR1 LGHDT, CDR2 YNNKEL (reference sequence). The CDR3 spans 12 residues. V was trimmed by 3 bases and J by 1 base, leaving 4 bases between them. The sample taken for sequencing was peripheral blood. This sequence joins TRBV3-1 (or the pseudogene TRBV3-2) and TRBJ2-7; D remains unclear. This TCR was recovered from a human donor in a cohort sampled during active COVID-19. CDR3 in DNA: TGTGCCAGCAGCCATTCTTCCTACGAGCAGTACTTC. Encoded protein: CASSHSSYEQYF.